What follows describes a single TCR beta chain. Its antigen is as yet unknown. There were no recent acute infections or vaccinations among the donors, who were healthy HIV-negative adults. Per the study methods: There were no quality scores in the junction-only immunoSEQ sequences, so filtering differed. Using immunoSEQ multiplex PCR, the repertoire was profiled, and TCRdb retains in-frame clones only, with some absent. The V and J calls and the clone size are those of that table, but D and trimming were determined from the DNA. This table has approximately 2.3 million clones, over 85% appearing once. The entry originates in a study of shared clonotypes between healthy human individuals. Study-level information: Per donor, three plates held CD4 naive cells, three held CD4 memory, two held CD8 naive and one held CD8 memory. Study findings and constraints: Estimated richness values were generally larger in naive subsets than in memory subsets.

In germline, CDR1 is MNHNY, CDR2 SVGAGI (reference sequence). Trimming shortened V by 6 bases and J by 2 bases, and 11 bases separated the two germline ends. This CDR3 comprises 13 residues. Input material: naive CD4+ T cells from PBMCs. Documented subset: CD45RA+ positively selected. The TCR was taken from a young man in good health. Some clones in this sample may be carry-over from other donors' samples. V and J are TRBV6-6 and TRBJ2-7; perhaps D is TRBD1 or TRBD2 (5 bases each). The CDR3 DNA reads TGTGCCAGCAGGTCGGGGCAGACCTACGAGCAGTACTTC. Translation: CASRSGQTYEQYF.